The TCR beta chain under discussion was sequenced for a study of T cell responses to AZD1222 COVID-19 vaccine. Study findings and constraints: Spike was spanned by vaccine-associated CD4 TCRs, with dominance at 160-218 and 743-854.

In the case of this clone: Its antigen is as yet unknown.

Assay used: immunoSEQ multiplex PCR; TCRdb lists only in-frame clones, some missing. The sample lists tens of thousands of clones, around three quarters occurring once. The source was peripheral blood, collected 28 days after the second AZD1222 dose. This clonotype originated in an adult who received the AZD1222 COVID-19 vaccine.

CDR3 coding DNA: TGTGCCAGCAGCTTAGGGCCGGCGGGCTCTGGAAACACCATATATTTT. This sequence encodes CASSLGPAGSGNTIYF. The genes are TRBV13 and TRBJ1-3; D unresolved. Trimming cost V 0 bases and J 0 bases, with 9 bases left between them. Looked up from germline, CDR1 is PRHDT and CDR2 is FYEKMQ (reference sequence). The CDR3 is made up of 16 amino acids.